Described below is a single T cell receptor (beta chain) sequence and its context. Germline-derived CDR1 and CDR2 are SGHRS and YFSETQ. The V end was cut by 4 bases, the J end by 4 bases, with 17 bases between. The CDR3 spans 15 residues. The data were obtained in a study of blood T cell repertoires in COVID-19. Using immunoSEQ multiplex PCR, the repertoire was profiled, and TCRdb retains in-frame clones only, with some absent. The sample holds about 67,000 clones, 60% to 80% seen once. This chain uses TRBV5-1 with TRBJ2-5; perhaps TRBD2 as D (6 bases). Sequencing was carried out using peripheral blood. The clonotype was recovered from a woman in her fifties or sixties with acute or convalescent COVID-19. CDR3 sequence (DNA): TGCGCCAGCAGCAGGGCCGGGGGTTTACCAGAGACCCAGTACTTC. It yields the protein CASSRAGGLPETQYF.